This T cell receptor (beta chain) was captured by sequencing in a study of blood T cell repertoires in COVID-19. The germline V gene encodes CDR1 LGHNA and CDR2 YSLEER. This CDR3 spans 13 amino acids. V shed 0 bases and J shed 8 bases, with 10 bases lying between them. Some clones are missing from TCRdb's copy, which holds only in-frame ones; the method was immunoSEQ multiplex PCR. The repertoire holds approximately 210,000 clones, with around 88% as singletons. This chain uses TRBV4-3 with TRBJ1-1; D not certain. The TCR originated in a woman between 45 and 65 years old with acute COVID-19. Sequencing input: PBMCs or T cells enriched from blood (not recorded which). This CDR3 is CASSQDISTEAFF. The CDR3 DNA sequence: TGCGCCAGCAGCCAAGATATATCTACCGAAGCTTTCTTT.